A selection of T cell receptor beta chains follows, all from one sample in a study of CD8 T cells in Susac syndrome. TCRdb passed the immunoSEQ multiplex PCR reads through MiXCR, listing each CDR3 protein once. The sample shows more than 85,000 distinct CDR3 sequences, about 95% of them seen only once. The material sequenced was CD4+ T cells from PBMCs. The receptors derive from a human donor in good health. Both conserved end residues are part of each CDR3. The D gene is left open where the match is weak. A clone size is listed for some rows: how often the clone was seen (once, few, many), or a class if it is expanded.

v_call: TRBV10-3
clone_size: -
d_call: -
j_call: TRBJ2-5
cdr3_aa: CAIGSSTSLETQYF
cdr3_nt: TGTGCCATCGGGTCCAGTACCTCCTTAGAGACCCAGTACTTC

v_call: TRBV5-6
clone_size: -
d_call: -
j_call: TRBJ1-5
cdr3_aa: CASSLVQASSNQPQHF
cdr3_nt: TGTGCCAGCAGCTTGGTCCAGGCTAGTAGCAATCAGCCCCAGCATTTT

v_call: TRBV5-6
clone_size: -
d_call: TRBD1
j_call: TRBJ2-1
cdr3_aa: CASSPDRGNNDEQFF
cdr3_nt: TGTGCCAGCAGCCCCGACAGGGGGAATAACGATGAGCAGTTCTTC

v_call: TRBV29-1
clone_size: -
d_call: -
j_call: TRBJ1-4
cdr3_aa: CSVRRPTNEKLFF
cdr3_nt: TGCAGCGTTCGGCGACCAACTAATGAAAAACTGTTTTTT

v_call: TRBV3-1
clone_size: -
d_call: -
j_call: TRBJ2-1
cdr3_aa: CASSYSSRLVPSEQFF
cdr3_nt: TGTGCCAGCAGCTATAGTTCCCGACTAGTTCCTAGTGAGCAGTTCTTC

v_call: TRBV19
clone_size: -
d_call: -
j_call: TRBJ2-3
cdr3_aa: CATSGLSFTDTQYF
cdr3_nt: TGTGCCACCTCGGGACTCTCGTTCACAGATACGCAGTATTTT

v_call: TRBV25-1
clone_size: -
d_call: TRBD1
j_call: TRBJ2-1
cdr3_aa: CASRRGGQGYNEQFF
cdr3_nt: TGTGCCAGCAGGCGAGGGGGACAGGGCTACAATGAGCAGTTCTTC

v_call: TRBV29-1
clone_size: -
d_call: TRBD1
j_call: TRBJ2-3
cdr3_aa: CSVGQGAHSTDTQYF
cdr3_nt: TGCAGCGTCGGACAGGGGGCTCATAGCACAGATACGCAGTATTTT

v_call: TRBV5-6
clone_size: -
d_call: -
j_call: TRBJ2-4
cdr3_aa: CASSERQAKGIQYF
cdr3_nt: TGTGCCAGCAGCGAGAGGCAGGCCAAGGGCATTCAGTACTTC

v_call: TRBV5-4
clone_size: -
d_call: -
j_call: TRBJ2-7
cdr3_aa: CASSLDHEQYF
cdr3_nt: TGTGCCAGCAGCTTGGACCACGAGCAGTACTTC

v_call: TRBV9
clone_size: -
d_call: -
j_call: TRBJ2-5
cdr3_aa: CASSVAWRETQYF
cdr3_nt: TGTGCCAGCAGCGTAGCTTGGCGAGAGACCCAGTACTTC

v_call: TRBV7-9
clone_size: -
d_call: TRBD1
j_call: TRBJ1-1
cdr3_aa: CASSTPGQRVSEAFF
cdr3_nt: TGTGCCAGCAGTACCCCGGGACAGCGGGTCAGTGAAGCTTTCTTT

v_call: TRBV6-2/TRBV6-3
clone_size: -
d_call: -
j_call: TRBJ2-7
cdr3_aa: CASREREAYEQYF
cdr3_nt: TGTGCCAGCAGAGAAAGGGAAGCCTACGAGCAGTACTTC

v_call: TRBV14
clone_size: -
d_call: -
j_call: TRBJ1-1
cdr3_aa: CASSTDLRTEAFF
cdr3_nt: TGTGCCAGCAGCACCGATTTGAGGACTGAAGCTTTCTTT

v_call: TRBV18
clone_size: -
d_call: -
j_call: TRBJ2-5
cdr3_aa: CASSPRGVQETQYF
cdr3_nt: TGTGCCAGCTCACCAAGGGGGGTACAGGAGACCCAGTACTTC

v_call: TRBV3-1
clone_size: -
d_call: TRBD1
j_call: TRBJ1-5
cdr3_aa: CASSQGWLRDRDQPQHF
cdr3_nt: TGTGCCAGCAGCCAAGGATGGTTAAGGGACAGGGATCAGCCCCAGCATTTT

v_call: TRBV6-6
clone_size: -
d_call: TRBD2
j_call: TRBJ2-5
cdr3_aa: CASRGSGGPLQETQYF
cdr3_nt: TGTGCCAGCAGGGGTAGCGGGGGGCCCCTACAAGAGACCCAGTACTTC

v_call: TRBV6-5
clone_size: -
d_call: -
j_call: TRBJ2-3
cdr3_aa: CASSYGEPYSGDTQYF
cdr3_nt: TGTGCCAGCAGTTACGGGGAGCCGTATTCTGGGGATACGCAGTATTTT

v_call: TRBV7-3
clone_size: -
d_call: -
j_call: TRBJ2-5
cdr3_aa: CASSFAGRRGETQYF
cdr3_nt: TGTGCCAGCAGCTTCGCCGGACGGAGAGGAGAGACCCAGTACTTC

v_call: TRBV12-3/TRBV12-4
clone_size: -
d_call: -
j_call: TRBJ1-2
cdr3_aa: CASSLGGRVNGYTF
cdr3_nt: TGTGCCAGCAGTTTAGGAGGGCGGGTAAACGGCTACACCTTC

v_call: TRBV29-1
clone_size: -
d_call: TRBD2
j_call: TRBJ2-7
cdr3_aa: CSVKTSGGYEQYF
cdr3_nt: TGCAGCGTTAAGACTAGCGGGGGGTACGAGCAGTACTTC

v_call: TRBV18
clone_size: -
d_call: -
j_call: TRBJ1-2
cdr3_aa: CASSPVESSYGYTF
cdr3_nt: TGTGCCAGCTCACCGGTTGAGAGTTCCTATGGCTACACCTTC

v_call: TRBV12-3/TRBV12-4
clone_size: -
d_call: TRBD1
j_call: TRBJ1-6
cdr3_aa: CASSLGRGNSPLHF
cdr3_nt: TGTGCCAGCAGTTTGGGCAGGGGGAATTCACCCCTCCACTTT

v_call: TRBV12-3/TRBV12-4
clone_size: -
d_call: -
j_call: TRBJ2-2
cdr3_aa: CASSLRVGELFF
cdr3_nt: TGTGCCAGCAGTTTGAGGGTCGGGGAGCTGTTTTTT

v_call: TRBV12-3/TRBV12-4
clone_size: -
d_call: -
j_call: TRBJ1-1
cdr3_aa: CASSPTGPTEAFF
cdr3_nt: TGTGCCAGCAGCCCCACAGGCCCCACTGAAGCTTTCTTT

v_call: TRBV2
clone_size: -
d_call: -
j_call: TRBJ1-5
cdr3_aa: CASNGGNQPQHF
cdr3_nt: TGTGCCAGCAACGGGGGGAATCAGCCCCAGCATTTT

v_call: TRBV28
clone_size: -
d_call: TRBD1
j_call: TRBJ2-1
cdr3_aa: CATKGGRGTGFYNEQFF
cdr3_nt: TGTGCCACCAAGGGGGGAAGAGGGACAGGGTTCTACAATGAGCAGTTCTTC

v_call: TRBV28
clone_size: -
d_call: TRBD2
j_call: TRBJ2-7
cdr3_aa: CASNPSGGSRYEQYF
cdr3_nt: TGTGCCAGCAACCCAAGCGGGGGCTCCCGGTACGAGCAGTACTTC

v_call: TRBV6-2/TRBV6-3
clone_size: -
d_call: TRBD1
j_call: TRBJ2-6
cdr3_aa: CASSYLPGQGTTGANVLTF
cdr3_nt: TGTGCCAGCAGTTACCTACCTGGACAGGGTACAACTGGGGCCAACGTCCTGACTTTC

v_call: TRBV7-2
clone_size: -
d_call: TRBD1
j_call: TRBJ1-5
cdr3_aa: CASSWTGGSGQPQHF
cdr3_nt: TGTGCCAGCAGTTGGACAGGGGGCAGTGGTCAGCCCCAGCATTTT

v_call: TRBV3-1
clone_size: -
d_call: -
j_call: TRBJ2-7
cdr3_aa: CASSQEPWYEQYF
cdr3_nt: TGTGCCAGCAGCCAAGAGCCGTGGTACGAGCAGTACTTC

v_call: TRBV14
clone_size: -
d_call: TRBD2
j_call: TRBJ2-3
cdr3_aa: CASSLRTTVAGVFGFTQYF
cdr3_nt: TGTGCCAGCAGCCTTCGGACTACGGTAGCGGGAGTATTCGGCTTTACGCAGTATTTT

v_call: TRBV29-1
clone_size: -
d_call: -
j_call: TRBJ2-7
cdr3_aa: CSVRDTTTYEQYF
cdr3_nt: TGCAGCGTCCGGGACACAACGACCTACGAGCAGTACTTC

v_call: TRBV7-9
clone_size: -
d_call: TRBD2
j_call: TRBJ2-3
cdr3_aa: CAVGQSGGDTQYF
cdr3_nt: TGTGCAGTGGGCCAGTCGGGGGGAGATACGCAGTATTTT

v_call: TRBV7-2
clone_size: -
d_call: -
j_call: TRBJ2-7
cdr3_aa: CASSLVGAPYEQYF
cdr3_nt: TGTGCCAGCAGCTTAGTAGGGGCTCCCTACGAGCAGTACTTC

v_call: TRBV2
clone_size: -
d_call: TRBD2
j_call: TRBJ2-3
cdr3_aa: CASCRAPGGTDTQYF
cdr3_nt: TGTGCCAGTTGCCGGGCTCCCGGGGGGACAGATACGCAGTATTTT

v_call: TRBV20-1
clone_size: -
d_call: -
j_call: TRBJ2-7
cdr3_aa: CSASSGHSSYEQYF
cdr3_nt: TGCAGTGCTAGTTCCGGACACAGCTCCTACGAGCAGTACTTC

v_call: TRBV3-1
clone_size: once
d_call: TRBD2
j_call: TRBJ2-7
cdr3_aa: CASSRRGSGRLEQYF
cdr3_nt: TGTGCCAGCAGCCGTCGGGGGAGCGGGAGACTCGAGCAGTACTTC

v_call: TRBV28
clone_size: -
d_call: -
j_call: TRBJ2-3
cdr3_aa: CASSSPSAISTDTQYF
cdr3_nt: TGTGCCAGCAGTTCCCCTTCGGCCATTAGCACAGATACGCAGTATTTT

v_call: TRBV5-1
clone_size: -
d_call: TRBD1
j_call: TRBJ1-2
cdr3_aa: CASSPGQLNYGYTF
cdr3_nt: TGCGCCAGCAGCCCGGGACAGCTTAACTATGGCTACACCTTC

v_call: TRBV25-1
clone_size: -
d_call: -
j_call: TRBJ2-2
cdr3_aa: CASRGWGELFF
cdr3_nt: TGTGCCAGCAGGGGCTGGGGGGAGCTGTTTTTT

v_call: TRBV7-9
clone_size: -
d_call: TRBD1
j_call: TRBJ2-1
cdr3_aa: CASSLGDRAHNEQFF
cdr3_nt: TGTGCCAGCAGCTTAGGGGACAGGGCCCACAATGAGCAGTTCTTC

v_call: TRBV21-1
clone_size: -
d_call: -
j_call: TRBJ1-1
cdr3_aa: CASSKTGGSNTEAFF
cdr3_nt: TGTGCCAGCAGCAAGACAGGGGGCAGTAACACTGAAGCTTTCTTT

v_call: TRBV29-1
clone_size: -
d_call: -
j_call: TRBJ1-2
cdr3_aa: CGIWWGAKGYTF
cdr3_nt: TGCGGGATTTGGTGGGGGGCGAAAGGCTACACCTTC

v_call: TRBV12-3/TRBV12-4
clone_size: -
d_call: -
j_call: TRBJ1-5
cdr3_aa: CASSLSQGEGQPQHF
cdr3_nt: TGTGCCAGCAGTTTGTCTCAGGGAGAGGGCCAGCCCCAGCATTTT

v_call: TRBV7-3
clone_size: -
d_call: -
j_call: TRBJ2-7
cdr3_aa: CASSFNRGYEQYF
cdr3_nt: TGTGCCAGCAGCTTTAATCGGGGATACGAGCAGTACTTC

v_call: TRBV12-3/TRBV12-4
clone_size: -
d_call: -
j_call: TRBJ1-1
cdr3_aa: CASSWGVGRTNTEAFF
cdr3_nt: TGTGCCAGCAGTTGGGGGGTGGGCAGGACGAACACTGAAGCTTTCTTT

v_call: TRBV30
clone_size: -
d_call: TRBD2
j_call: TRBJ2-1
cdr3_aa: CAWSVSSGGAYNEQFF
cdr3_nt: TGTGCCTGGAGTGTTTCGAGCGGGGGGGCCTACAATGAGCAGTTCTTC

v_call: TRBV30
clone_size: -
d_call: -
j_call: TRBJ2-5
cdr3_aa: CAWTNQETQYF
cdr3_nt: TGTGCCTGGACTAACCAAGAGACCCAGTACTTC

v_call: TRBV5-1
clone_size: -
d_call: TRBD1
j_call: TRBJ2-7
cdr3_aa: CASSSFEQGAGYEQYF
cdr3_nt: TGCGCCAGCAGCTCCTTCGAACAGGGGGCTGGGTACGAGCAGTACTTC

v_call: TRBV30
clone_size: -
d_call: -
j_call: TRBJ2-3
cdr3_aa: CAWSQGFEDTQYF
cdr3_nt: TGTGCCTGGAGTCAAGGATTTGAAGATACGCAGTATTTT

v_call: TRBV2
clone_size: -
d_call: -
j_call: TRBJ2-2
cdr3_aa: CASSEGGGGELFF
cdr3_nt: TGTGCCAGCAGTGAAGGGGGCGGCGGGGAGCTGTTTTTT

v_call: TRBV2
clone_size: -
d_call: -
j_call: TRBJ2-7
cdr3_aa: CASSEHSESYEQYF
cdr3_nt: TGTGCCAGCAGTGAACACAGTGAGTCCTACGAGCAGTACTTC

v_call: TRBV3-1
clone_size: -
d_call: -
j_call: TRBJ2-7
cdr3_aa: CASSLNGWANSYEQYF
cdr3_nt: TGTGCCAGCAGCCTCAATGGTTGGGCTAACTCCTACGAGCAGTACTTC

v_call: TRBV10-3
clone_size: -
d_call: -
j_call: TRBJ2-5
cdr3_aa: CAISDRGRNQETQYF
cdr3_nt: TGTGCCATCAGTGACAGGGGCCGAAATCAAGAGACCCAGTACTTC

v_call: TRBV29-1
clone_size: -
d_call: -
j_call: TRBJ1-1
cdr3_aa: CSVERGFAEAFF
cdr3_nt: TGCAGCGTTGAACGGGGGTTTGCTGAAGCTTTCTTT

v_call: TRBV7-8
clone_size: -
d_call: -
j_call: TRBJ2-7
cdr3_aa: CASSLRRLVDEQYF
cdr3_nt: TGTGCCAGCAGCTTACGTAGACTAGTCGACGAGCAGTACTTC

v_call: TRBV4-2
clone_size: -
d_call: -
j_call: TRBJ2-2
cdr3_aa: CASSQARVSGELFF
cdr3_nt: TGTGCCAGCAGCCAAGCCAGGGTTTCCGGGGAGCTGTTTTTT

v_call: TRBV11-2
clone_size: -
d_call: -
j_call: TRBJ1-3
cdr3_aa: CASSFWQWNTIYF
cdr3_nt: TGTGCCAGCAGCTTTTGGCAATGGAACACCATATATTTT

v_call: TRBV5-1
clone_size: -
d_call: TRBD1
j_call: TRBJ1-4
cdr3_aa: CASSLRQGYEKLFF
cdr3_nt: TGCGCCAGCAGCTTACGACAGGGTTATGAAAAACTGTTTTTT